This T cell receptor (beta chain) emerged from a study of identifying expanded T cells in peripheral blood. Per germline, CDR1 LGHNA and CDR2 YSLEER. This CDR3 spans 17 amino acids. V lost 4 bases and J 3 bases, leaving 18 bases between the germline ends. Profiling relied on immunoSEQ multiplex PCR, and the TCRdb table lists in-frame clones only, not all of them. The sample has fewer than 85,000 clones, 84% seen once. The chain links TRBV4-3 to TRBJ2-2; possibly TRBD2 for D (5 bases). Sequenced input: blood. This TCR was recovered from a person aged 18-69 years in good health. The CDR3: CASSPLGTGGHTGELFF. CDR3 sequence (DNA): TGCGCCAGCAGCCCGCTGGGCACCGGAGGTCACACCGGGGAGCTGTTTTTT.